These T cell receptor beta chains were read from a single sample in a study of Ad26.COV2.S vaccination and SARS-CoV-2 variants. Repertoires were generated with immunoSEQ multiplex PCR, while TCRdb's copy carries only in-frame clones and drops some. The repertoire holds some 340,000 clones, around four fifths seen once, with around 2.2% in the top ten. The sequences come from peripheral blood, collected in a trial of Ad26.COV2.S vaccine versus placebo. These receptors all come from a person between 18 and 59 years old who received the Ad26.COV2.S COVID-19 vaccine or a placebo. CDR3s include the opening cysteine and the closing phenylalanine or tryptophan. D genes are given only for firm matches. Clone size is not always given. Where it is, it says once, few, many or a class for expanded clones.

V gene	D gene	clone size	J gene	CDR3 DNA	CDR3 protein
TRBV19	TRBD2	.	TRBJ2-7	TGTGCCAGTAGTAAGACTAGCGGGGGGGCGGACGAGCAGTACTTC	CASSKTSGGADEQYF
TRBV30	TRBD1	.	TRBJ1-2	TGTGCCTGGAGTCAAGACAGGGCCCAAGGCTACACCTTC	CAWSQDRAQGYTF
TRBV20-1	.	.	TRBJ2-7	TGCAGTGCTAGTCGGTGGGGGGCTTCCTACGAGCAGTACTTC	CSASRWGASYEQYF
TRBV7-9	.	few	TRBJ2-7	TGTGCCAGCAGCTTAGGGGGGGTAGGATACGAGCAGTACTTC	CASSLGGVGYEQYF
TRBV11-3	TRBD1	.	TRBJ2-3	TGTGCCAGCAGCCGAAGGGGACAGCGCAGCACAGATACGCAGTATTTT	CASSRRGQRSTDTQYF
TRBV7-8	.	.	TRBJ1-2	TGTGCCAGCAGCTTCCGGGACGGTTCCTATGGCTACACCTTC	CASSFRDGSYGYTF
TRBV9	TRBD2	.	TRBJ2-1	TGTGCCAGCAGCATATCTAGCGGTGACTCCTACAATGAGCAGTTCTTC	CASSISSGDSYNEQFF
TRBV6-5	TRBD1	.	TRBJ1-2	TGTGCCAGCAGTTCGACAGGGTCGGGTGGCTACACCTTC	CASSSTGSGGYTF
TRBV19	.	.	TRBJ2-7	TGTGCCAGTAGTACCGGGACTGGGAGCTCCTACGAGCAGTACTTC	CASSTGTGSSYEQYF
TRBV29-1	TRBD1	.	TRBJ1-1	TGCAGCGTCAACCTAGCAGGGGGGGGGAACACTGAAGCTTTCTTT	CSVNLAGGGNTEAFF
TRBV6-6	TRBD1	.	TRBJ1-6	TGTGCCAGCAGCCGGGGAACACGGGGACAGGGAGGGCGGTATAATTCACCCCTCCACTTT	CASSRGTRGQGGRYNSPLHF
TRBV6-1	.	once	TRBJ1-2	TGTGCCAGCAGTGATCGGGGTGTCTATGGCTACACCTTC	CASSDRGVYGYTF
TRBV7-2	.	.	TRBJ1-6	TGTGCCAGCAGCTCTAGGAATAATTCACCCCTCCACTTT	CASSSRNNSPLHF
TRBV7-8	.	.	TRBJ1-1	TGTGCCAGCAGCTCCACTAGGACTGAAGCTTTCTTT	CASSSTRTEAFF
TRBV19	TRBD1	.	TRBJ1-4	TGTGCCAGTAGTATTGACGGCGGGATAACGACAGGGCACGAAAAACTGTTTTTT	CASSIDGGITTGHEKLFF
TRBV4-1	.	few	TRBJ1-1	TGCGCCAGCAGCCTGTTCGGGCGTGGAACTGAAGCTTTCTTT	CASSLFGRGTEAFF
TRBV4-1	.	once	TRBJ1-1	TGCGCCAGCAGCCAACGGGGAATCACTGAAGCTTTCTTT	CASSQRGITEAFF
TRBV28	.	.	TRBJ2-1	TGTGCCAGCAGTTTTCCCCTCCAGCTAGAGAGCTCCTACAATGAGCAGTTCTTC	CASSFPLQLESSYNEQFF
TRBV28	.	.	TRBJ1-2	TGTGCCAGCAGTTTAGTCGCAGGATCAAATGGCTACACCTTC	CASSLVAGSNGYTF
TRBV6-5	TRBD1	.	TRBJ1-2	TGTGCCAGCAGTTTTCCCCAGGGGGCCAGGGGCTATGGCTACACCTTC	CASSFPQGARGYGYTF
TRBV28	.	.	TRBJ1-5	TGTGCCAGCAGCCCAGGAGGGACGAGCAATCAGCCCCAGCATTTT	CASSPGGTSNQPQHF
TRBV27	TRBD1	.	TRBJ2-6	TGTGCCAGCAGGCAGGGGGATCTAAACGTCCTGACTTTC	CASRQGDLNVLTF
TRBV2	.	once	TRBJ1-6	TGTGCCAGCAGTGTAAATGGACGGGAGTCACCCCTCCACTTT	CASSVNGRESPLHF
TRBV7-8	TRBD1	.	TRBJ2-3	TGTGCCAGCAGCTCCAGGCGGACAGGGAGGACCCGCACAGATACGCAGTATTTT	CASSSRRTGRTRTDTQYF
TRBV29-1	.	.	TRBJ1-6	TGCAGCGTGACAGCAACCCCCAATTCACCCCTCCACTTT	CSVTATPNSPLHF
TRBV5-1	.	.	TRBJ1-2	TGCGCCAGCAGCCCTCCGGGGGACATCCCTTTGAGTGGCTACACCTTC	CASSPPGDIPLSGYTF
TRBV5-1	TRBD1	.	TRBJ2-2	TGCGCCAGCAGCCCGGACGGGACAGGGTACACCGGGGAGCTGTTTTTT	CASSPDGTGYTGELFF
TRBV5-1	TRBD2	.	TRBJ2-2	TGCGCCAGCAGCCCTGGGGCGGGGGAGAGCGGGGAGCTGTTTTTT	CASSPGAGESGELFF
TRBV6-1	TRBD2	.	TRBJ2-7	TGTGCCAGCAGTGAACATCCAAGGGAGGGCTACGAGCAGTACTTC	CASSEHPREGYEQYF
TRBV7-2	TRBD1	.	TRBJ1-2	TGTGCCAGCAGCTTCCGACAGGGCCAGAGGGGCTACACCTTC	CASSFRQGQRGYTF
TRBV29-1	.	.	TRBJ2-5	TGCAGCGTTGTGAGAGGGGAAGGGGAGACCCAGTACTTC	CSVVRGEGETQYF
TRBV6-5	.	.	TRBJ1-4	TGTGCCAGCAGTCCCTACGACCTAGGAGAACTGTTTTTT	CASSPYDLGELFF
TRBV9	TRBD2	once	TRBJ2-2	TGTGCCAGCAGCTTGACGACTAGCGGGGCAAACACCGGGGAGCTGTTTTTT	CASSLTTSGANTGELFF
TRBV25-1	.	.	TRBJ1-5	TGTGCCAGCTCTAGACCGTTGAGGGGGGTACAGCCCCAGCATTTT	CASSRPLRGVQPQHF
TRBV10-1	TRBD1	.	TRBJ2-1	TGCGCCAGCAGTGAGTCTAGGACAGGGTACAATGAGCAGTTCTTC	CASSESRTGYNEQFF
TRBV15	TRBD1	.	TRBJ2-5	TGTGCCACCAGCAGGGGGGACAGGGGGCAAGAGACCCAGTACTTC	CATSRGDRGQETQYF
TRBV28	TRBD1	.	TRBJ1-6	TGTGCCAGCAGTTTATTAATCGGGACAGGGAATTCACCCCTCCACTTT	CASSLLIGTGNSPLHF
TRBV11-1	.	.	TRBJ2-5	TGTGCCAGCAGCTTAGGGGAACAAGAGACCCAGTACTTC	CASSLGEQETQYF
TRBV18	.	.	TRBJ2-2	TGTGCCAGCTCCCCGGGGACCGACGGAGGGGAGCTGTTTTTT	CASSPGTDGGELFF
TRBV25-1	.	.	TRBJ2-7	TGTGCCAGCAGTGAACACGGGGGTAGTTACGAGCAGTACTTC	CASSEHGGSYEQYF
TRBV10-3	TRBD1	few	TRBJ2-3	TGTGCCATCAGTCGACAGGGAGATACGCAGTATTTT	CAISRQGDTQYF
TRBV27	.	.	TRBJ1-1	TGTGCCAGCAGTTTAATGGGCGGGGGGGTTAACACTGAAGCTTTCTTT	CASSLMGGGVNTEAFF
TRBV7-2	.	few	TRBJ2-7	TGTGCCAGCAGCTTAGGATGGGGTTCTGAAACCTACGAGCAGTACTTC	CASSLGWGSETYEQYF